This passage covers 3 T cell receptor beta chains from one sample sequenced in a study of T-cell memory formation after mild COVID-19. TCRdb re-called the 5' RACE reads with MiXCR, one entry per CDR3 protein. Among 450,000 or so distinct CDR3 sequences listed, approximately 20% were seen once. Sequenced input: PBMCs or a T cell subset sorted from them (not recorded which). The origin of the receptors is an adult woman who had mild COVID-19 (a few samples of this study predate the infection). Cell type and time point are not known.

The chain joins TRBV4-3 to TRBJ2-1; 14 bases fit TRBD2. The CDR3 is 21 amino acids. The V and J ends lost 3 bases and 1 base, in that order; junction bases with no gene match: 14. CDR1 LGHNA and CDR2 YSLEER come from the germline V gene. The CDR3 DNA is TGCGCCAGCAGCCAGAGAAGTACCGGGACTAGCGGGAGTAGGTCCTACAATGAGCAGTTCTTC. This sequence encodes CASSQRSTGTSGSRSYNEQFF.

The chain combines TRBV5-1 with TRBJ2-1, with D perhaps TRBD2 (6 bases). Trimming stripped 6 bases from V and 2 bases from J, with 15 bases between. The CDR3 sequence is 15 residues long. Germline CDR1 reads SGHRS; CDR2 reads YFSETQ. This CDR3 reads CASKSGTQAYNEQFF. CDR3 sequence (DNA): TGCGCCAGCAAAAGTGGGACTCAGGCCTACAATGAGCAGTTCTTC.

This clonotype was found a few times. The CDR3 region is CSAQMGQANTEAFF. The DNA of the CDR3 is TGCAGTGCCCAGATGGGGCAGGCGAACACTGAAGCTTTCTTT. The V gene is TRBV20-1, the J gene TRBJ1-1; the D gene is possibly TRBD1 (5 bases). Trimming removed 6 bases from V and 1 base from J, with 15 bases in between. The CDR3 spans 14 residues. CDR1 and CDR2 from the germline V gene are DFQATT and SNEGSKA (reference sequence).